A single sample is the source of the 27 T cell receptor beta chains below, sequenced in a study of shared clonotypes between healthy human individuals. Method: immunoSEQ multiplex PCR; TCRdb's copy keeps in-frame clones and lacks some. The top ten hold approximately 1.1% of the sample, which has 1.6 million or so clones, roughly 97% seen once. Input material: naive CD4+ T cells sorted from blood. Subset given: CD45RA+ positively selected. The receptors originated from a man aged 30-40 years in good health.

The V and J genes are TRBV2 and TRBJ2-1; D is undetermined. The CDR3 totals 13 residues. V was pared by 5 bases and J by 10 bases, with 15 bases between. Germline CDR1 SNHLY, CDR2 FYNNEI. Here the CDR3 DNA reads TGTGCCAGCAGTCTCCAAAACGCAGGCGAGCAGTTCTTC. Amino acids: CASSLQNAGEQFF.

The chain recombines TRBV5-1 with TRBJ2-5, with 9 bases lining up with TRBD2. The CDR3 contains 20 residues. With 3 bases clipped from V and 3 bases from J, the junction kept 21 bases outside the gene matches. Germline V gene data show CDR1 as SGHRS and CDR2 as YFSETQ. The chain's CDR3 is CASSSSNAKEATSGKETQYF. The CDR3 coding sequence is TGCGCCAGCAGCTCCTCTAATGCCAAGGAGGCGACTAGCGGCAAAGAGACCCAGTACTTC. Using reference TRBV5-1 and TRBJ2-5 for the parts outside the CDR3, the full variable domain is KAGVTQTPRYLIKTRGQQVTLSCSPISGHRSVSWYQQTPGQGLQFLFEYFSETQRNKGNFPGRFSGRQFSNSRSEMNVSTLELGDSALYLCASSSSNAKEATSGKETQYFGPGTRLLVL.

This clone was detected only a few times. Other DNA sequences in this sample translate to the same CDR3. V and J are TRBV30 and TRBJ1-5; D not resolved. There are 14 residues in the CDR3. Germline V lookup: CDR1 GTSNPN, CDR2 SVGIG (reference sequence). The V gene lost 0 bases and the J gene lost 1 base, with 7 bases spanning the gap. CDR3 sequence: CAWSVLGSNQPQHF. CDR3 DNA: TGTGCCTGGAGTGTACTGGGGAGCAATCAGCCCCAGCATTTT. The entire variable domain, with the rest obtained from reference TRBV30 and TRBJ1-5, is as follows: SQTIHQWPATLVQPVGSPLSLECTVEGTSNPNLYWYRQAAGRGLQLLFYSVGIGQISSEVPQNLSASRPQDRQFILSSKKLLLSDSGFYLCAWSVLGSNQPQHFGDGTRLSIL.

The genes are TRBV2 and TRBJ2-7, with 10 bases lining up with TRBD2. Losses at the gene ends were 6 bases for V and 1 base for J; bases not matched to a gene: 3. The CDR3 consists of 14 residues. Looked up from germline, CDR1 is SNHLY and CDR2 is FYNNEI. The CDR3 spells CASREGLASYEQYF. The CDR3 bases are TGTGCCAGCAGAGAGGGACTAGCGTCCTACGAGCAGTACTTC.

This sequence joins TRBV27 and TRBJ2-1; tentative D call: TRBD1 (6 bases). In germline, CDR1 is MNHEY, CDR2 SMNVEV (reference sequence). The CDR3 is 17 amino acids. Trimming took off 6 bases at V and 1 base at J, with 19 bases between the two ends. CDR3 loop: CASSFRQGLGSYNEQFF. In nucleotides, the CDR3 is TGTGCCAGCAGCTTCCGTCAGGGGCTGGGATCCTACAATGAGCAGTTCTTC.

This sequence joins TRBV27 and TRBJ2-7; 11 bases align to TRBD2. Germline assignment: CDR1 MNHEY and CDR2 SMNVEV (reference sequence). The CDR3 is 17 amino acids. The V and J ends lost 5 bases and 2 bases, in that order; junction bases with no gene match: 11. CDR3 residues: CASSRRHTSGSPYEQYF. The CDR3 bases are TGTGCCAGCAGTCGACGACATACTAGCGGGAGTCCCTACGAGCAGTACTTC.

The chain employs TRBV29-1 and TRBJ2-2; 9 bases line up with TRBD1. Looked up from germline, CDR1 is SQVTM and CDR2 is ANQGSEA. CDR3 length equals 15 residues. Trimming took 6 bases from V and 1 from J; bases not matched to a gene: 6. CDR3 sequence reads: CSVARDRENTGELFF. The CDR3 DNA reads TGCAGCGTGGCGAGGGACAGGGAGAACACCGGGGAGCTGTTTTTT.

The gene calls are TRBV27 and TRBJ2-7; 7 bases map to TRBD2. This CDR3 comprises 13 residues. The V and J ends lost 3 bases and 7 bases, in that order; junction bases with no gene match: 6. The germline gives CDR1 MNHEY, CDR2 SMNVEV (reference sequence). CDR3 in DNA: TGTGCCAGCAGTTTGGCGGGAGCGGGGGAGCAGTACTTC. It translates to CASSLAGAGEQYF.

This clone was found once. V is TRBV5-1 and J is TRBJ2-6, with 12 bases identical to TRBD1. V gave up 0 bases and J gave up 4 bases; unmatched junction bases: 2. Per the germline V gene, CDR1 is SGHRS and CDR2 is YFSETQ. This CDR3 contains 17 residues. The CDR3: CASSLGDRGPGANVLTF. For the CDR3, the DNA is TGCGCCAGCAGCTTGGGGGACAGGGGGCCAGGGGCCAACGTCCTGACTTTC.

Only one count was recorded for this clone. Other DNA sequences in the same sample also yield this CDR3. This chain connects TRBV18 to TRBJ1-1, with D unresolved. This CDR3 is 12 amino acids long. Trimming pared 0 bases from V and 2 bases from J, leaving 1 base between. The germline CDR1 and CDR2 sequences are KGHSH and LQKENI. The CDR3 nucleotides read TGTGCCAGCTCACCACCTAACACTGAAGCTTTCTTT. This sequence encodes CASSPPNTEAFF.

CDR3 protein: CATSGRLGPYEQYF. CDR3 bases: TGTGCCACCAGCGGGCGATTAGGGCCCTACGAGCAGTACTTC. The chain couples TRBV15 to TRBJ2-7, with no clear D. The length of the CDR3 is 14 residues. CDR1 and CDR2 from the germline V gene are LNHNV and YYDKDF (reference sequence). V was pared by 5 bases and J by 2 bases, with 13 bases between.

The rearrangement joins TRBV10-3 to TRBJ1-4; perhaps TRBD1 as D (6 bases). CDR1 and CDR2 from the germline V gene are ENHRY and SYGVKD. V gave up 5 bases and J gave up 4 bases, with 8 bases separating them. The CDR3 has 13 amino acids. The CDR3 sequence: CAISRDNNEKLFF. The CDR3 nucleotides read TGTGCCATCAGTAGGGACAATAATGAAAAACTGTTTTTT.

As concerns this clone: Within the sample, other DNA sequences also encode this same CDR3. The chain employs TRBV9 and TRBJ2-3, with D hard to call. Germline CDR1 is SGDLS and CDR2 is YYNGEE. V was pared by 0 bases and J by 3 bases, with 8 bases between. The CDR3 sequence is 14 residues long. The CDR3 reads CASSVDGLTDTQYF. The CDR3 nucleotides are TGTGCCAGCAGCGTAGACGGGCTAACAGATACGCAGTATTTT.

The genes are TRBV11-2 and TRBJ1-1; 7 positions match TRBD1. CDR1 SGHAT and CDR2 FQNNGV come from the germline V gene. V was pared by 5 bases and J by 0 bases, with 9 bases of the junction left unmatched. The CDR3 sequence is 16 residues long. The CDR3 DNA follows: TGTGCCAGCAGCGCCCGGGACAGCCGTATGAACACTGAAGCTTTCTTT. This gives the protein CASSARDSRMNTEAFF.

This rearrangement joins TRBV27 to TRBJ2-7; 8 bases align to TRBD2. Germline loops: CDR1 MNHEY, CDR2 SMNVEV (reference sequence). The CDR3 loop spans 15 amino acids. J lost 6 bases, V lost 5 bases, and 12 bases had no gene match. The CDR3 loop reads CASSHGLAPRGEQYF. The CDR3 bases are TGTGCCAGCAGTCACGGACTAGCCCCCCGCGGCGAGCAGTACTTC.

The chain links TRBV6-6 to TRBJ2-2; no clear D gene. V shed 6 bases and J shed 0 bases, with 8 bases lying between them. CDR3 length: 14 residues. The germline V gene encodes CDR1 MNHNY and CDR2 SVGAGI (reference sequence). Here the CDR3 reads CASSTVANTGELFF. DNA for the CDR3: TGTGCCAGCAGCACAGTAGCGAACACCGGGGAGCTGTTTTTT.

This chain links TRBV9 with TRBJ2-7; no clear D. This CDR3 contains 13 residues. The germline V gene has CDR1 SGDLS and CDR2 YYNGEE. The V and J ends lost 4 bases and 7 bases respectively, with 15 bases between them. The CDR3 sequence: CASSPIGREEQYF. CDR3 DNA sequence: TGTGCCAGCAGCCCCATAGGTCGAGAAGAGCAGTACTTC. Looking up the rest from reference TRBV9 and TRBJ2-7 gives the full variable domain: DSGVTQTPKHLITATGQRVTLRCSPRSGDLSVYWYQQSLDQGLQFLIQYYNGEERAKGNILERFSAQQFPDLHSELNLSSLELGDSALYFCASSPIGREEQYFGPGTRLTVT.

This rearrangement joins TRBV28 to TRBJ2-5, with D perhaps TRBD2 (6 bases). V gave up 5 bases and J gave up 5 bases, with 15 bases separating them. Germline V gene sequence: CDR1 MDHEN, CDR2 SYDVKM. CDR3 size: 14 residues. Here the CDR3 reads CASSAVRETETQYF. The DNA of the CDR3 is TGTGCCAGCAGTGCAGTGCGGGAAACGGAGACCCAGTACTTC.

The V call is TRBV5-1, the J call TRBJ2-3; D is possibly TRBD2 (7 bases). Germline V gives CDR1 SGHRS, CDR2 YFSETQ. The length of the CDR3 is 17 residues. V was pared by 0 bases and J by 0 bases, with 14 bases between. CDR3 loop: CASSLASGGLSTDTQYF. The CDR3 region has the DNA TGCGCCAGCAGCTTGGCCTCGGGGGGCCTTAGCACAGATACGCAGTATTTT.

The gene calls are TRBV7-9 and TRBJ2-7, with 9 bases matching TRBD1. The CDR3 sequence is 15 residues long. The trim removed 5 bases at V and 7 bases at J, leaving 12 bases unmatched. Germline V gene lookup returns CDR1 SEHNR and CDR2 FQNEAQ (reference sequence). CDR3 region: CASSRKDRGLWEQYF. CDR3 bases: TGTGCCAGCAGCCGAAAGGACAGGGGCCTTTGGGAGCAGTACTTC.

The chain combines TRBV5-5 with TRBJ2-5; D gene uncertain. CDR1 and CDR2 from the germline V gene are SGHKS and YYEKEE (reference sequence). The V and J ends lost 1 base and 2 bases respectively, with 12 bases between them. The CDR3 has 15 residues. CDR3 in DNA: TGTGCCAGCAGCTTGTATCAGATACCTCAAGAGACCCAGTACTTC. Translating it yields CASSLYQIPQETQYF.

The CDR3 DNA reads TGTGCCAGCAGCTTAGCGGTCCGGGAAATCGGGGAGCTGTTTTTT. This gives the protein CASSLAVREIGELFF. This chain uses TRBV7-2 with TRBJ2-2; possible D gene TRBD2, 5 bases. CDR1 SGHTA and CDR2 FQGNSA come from the germline V gene. V was cut by 0 bases and J by 7 bases, with 12 bases left in between. The CDR3 spans 15 residues.

The gene calls are TRBV27 and TRBJ1-4; D is ambiguous. The CDR3 spans 14 residues. The germline V gene encodes CDR1 MNHEY and CDR2 SMNVEV (reference sequence). Trimming stripped 1 base from V and 5 bases from J, with 8 bases between. The chain's CDR3 is CASSLLDGNEKLFF. In nucleotides, the CDR3 is TGTGCCAGCAGTTTATTGGACGGAAATGAAAAACTGTTTTTT.

This sequence joins TRBV4-1 and TRBJ2-2, with D possibly called TRBD1 or TRBD2 (5 bases each). V was cut by 0 bases and J by 7 bases, with 9 bases left in between. The germline CDR1 and CDR2 sequences are MGHRA and YSYEKL. CDR3 size: 14 residues. The CDR3 DNA follows: TGCGCCAGCAGCCAAGATCTGGGGGTCGGGGAGCTGTTTTTT. Translation gives CASSQDLGVGELFF.

V usage is TRBV19 and J usage is TRBJ2-1, with 9 bases fitting TRBD2. The CDR3 spans 16 residues. V lost 5 bases, J lost 9 bases, and 14 bases stayed unmatched. The germline V gene encodes CDR1 LNHDA and CDR2 SQIVND (reference sequence). CDR3 sequence: CASSASGGGREGEQFF. The CDR3 DNA is TGTGCCAGTAGTGCGTCGGGAGGCGGGAGGGAGGGTGAGCAGTTCTTC.

J is TRBJ2-3 and V is TRBV30, with a weak D call TRBD2 (5 bases). Germline CDR1 reads GTSNPN; CDR2 reads SVGIG (reference sequence). The CDR3 contains 15 residues. The V gene lost 3 bases and the J gene lost 1 base, with 14 bases spanning the gap. CDR3 amino acids: CAWRNTQLGTDTQYF. In DNA form, the CDR3 reads TGTGCCTGGAGGAATACACAACTAGGCACAGATACGCAGTATTTT. Variable domain in full (rest from reference TRBV30 and TRBJ2-3): SQTIHQWPATLVQPVGSPLSLECTVEGTSNPNLYWYRQAAGRGLQLLFYSVGIGQISSEVPQNLSASRPQDRQFILSSKKLLLSDSGFYLCAWRNTQLGTDTQYFGPGTRLTVL.

CDR3 protein: CASSSSGGVVRRELFF. DNA of the CDR3: TGTGCCAGCAGCTCCTCAGGGGGCGTTGTTCGCCGGGAGCTGTTTTTT. The gene calls are TRBV7-9 and TRBJ2-2; 8 nucleotides agree with TRBD1. With 4 bases clipped from V and 9 bases from J, the junction kept 13 bases outside the gene matches. CDR1 is SEHNR, CDR2 FQNEAQ, per germline (reference sequence). CDR3 length: 16 residues.